This T cell receptor (beta chain) was found in a study of metastatic and nonmetastatic thyroid tumors. TCRdb reprocessed the PCR reads via MiXCR. Here the sample spans about 27,000 clones, roughly 15% being singletons. No patient received treatment before thyroid surgery. This clone ranks as medium-sized (0.01 to 0.1%). CDR1 and CDR2 (germline): MDHEN, SYDVKM. The CDR3 covers 17 residues. Trimming stripped 3 bases from V and 1 base from J, with 19 bases between. This chain connects TRBV28 to TRBJ2-7; D gene uncertain. This clonotype was obtained from a male donor with papillary thyroid cancer or a benign thyroid nodule (not recorded which). Some clones in this sample may be carry-over from other donors' samples. Sequenced sample: blood. CDR3 in amino acids: CASSFSVYQSPSYEQYF. CDR3 nucleotides: TGTGCCAGCAGTTTCTCAGTCTACCAAAGCCCTTCCTACGAGCAGTACTTC.